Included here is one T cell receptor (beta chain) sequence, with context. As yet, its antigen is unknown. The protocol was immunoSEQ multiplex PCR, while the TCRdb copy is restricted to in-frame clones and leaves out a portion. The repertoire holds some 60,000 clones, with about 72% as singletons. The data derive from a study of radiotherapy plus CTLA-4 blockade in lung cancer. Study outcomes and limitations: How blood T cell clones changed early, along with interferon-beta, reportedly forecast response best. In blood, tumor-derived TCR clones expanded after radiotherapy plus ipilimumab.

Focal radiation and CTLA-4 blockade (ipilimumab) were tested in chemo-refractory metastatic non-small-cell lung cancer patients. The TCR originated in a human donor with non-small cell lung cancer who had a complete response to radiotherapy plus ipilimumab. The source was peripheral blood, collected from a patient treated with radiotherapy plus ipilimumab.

The CDR3 DNA reads TGTGCCAGCAGCTTAGATCGGGGGAGACGGGAAAAACTGTTTTTT. It yields the protein CASSLDRGRREKLFF. The chain has TRBV11-2 and TRBJ1-4; tentative D call: TRBD1 (5 bases). Per germline, CDR1 SGHAT and CDR2 FQNNGV. Deletions cut 0 bases from V and 8 bases from J, with 13 bases between. This CDR3 comprises 15 residues.